Listed below are T cell receptor beta chains from one sample, sequenced in a study of siplizumab effects on memory and regulatory T cells. This table comes from immunoSEQ multiplex PCR, and its TCRdb copy is limited to in-frame clones, with some not included. The repertoire consists of around 87,000 clones, with about nine tenths occurring once and the leading ten covering around 14%. The source material was CD4+ T cells sorted from blood. The receptors here all came from a human donor in good health. The CDR3 runs from the conserved cysteine through the conserved F or W. The order of the fields is clone size, D gene, J gene, V gene, CDR3 protein, CDR3 DNA. A D gene is named only where the DNA matches it firmly. Not every row has a clone size; where given, it reads once, few, many or a size class.

clone_size: -
d_call: -
j_call: TRBJ1-1
v_call: TRBV5-1
cdr3_aa: CASSVGGSTEAFF
cdr3_nt: TGCGCCAGCAGCGTGGGAGGGAGCACTGAAGCTTTCTTT

clone_size: once
d_call: -
j_call: TRBJ1-4
v_call: TRBV5-1
cdr3_aa: CASRMGSTTNEKLFF
cdr3_nt: TGCGCCAGCAGGATGGGGTCTACTACTAATGAAAAACTGTTTTTT

clone_size: -
d_call: -
j_call: TRBJ1-3
v_call: TRBV4-1
cdr3_aa: CASSQYLEGGNTIYF
cdr3_nt: TGCGCCAGCAGCCAATACCTAGAGGGAGGAAACACCATATATTTT

clone_size: -
d_call: -
j_call: TRBJ2-2
v_call: TRBV10-3
cdr3_aa: CAISKGLGNGELFF
cdr3_nt: TGTGCCATCAGTAAGGGACTCGGGAACGGGGAGCTGTTTTTT

clone_size: once
d_call: TRBD1
j_call: TRBJ2-7
v_call: TRBV7-2
cdr3_aa: CASSQRTGGDEQYF
cdr3_nt: TGCGCCAGCAGCCAGAGGACAGGGGGCGACGAGCAGTACTTC

clone_size: -
d_call: -
j_call: TRBJ1-2
v_call: TRBV28
cdr3_aa: CASSPGTRSKGGYTF
cdr3_nt: TGTGCCAGCAGTCCGGGGACCCGGAGCAAGGGGGGCTACACCTTC

clone_size: -
d_call: TRBD1
j_call: TRBJ2-7
v_call: TRBV11-2
cdr3_aa: CASSHPGQRREQYF
cdr3_nt: TGTGCCAGCAGCCATCCGGGACAGAGAAGGGAGCAGTACTTC

clone_size: -
d_call: -
j_call: TRBJ2-7
v_call: TRBV5-4
cdr3_aa: CASSLASSIEQYF
cdr3_nt: TGTGCCAGCAGCTTGGCCTCATCGATCGAGCAGTACTTC

clone_size: -
d_call: TRBD1
j_call: TRBJ1-1
v_call: TRBV4-2
cdr3_aa: CASSRADGRGHTEAFF
cdr3_nt: TGTGCCAGCAGCCGAGCGGACGGGAGGGGGCACACTGAAGCTTTCTTT

clone_size: -
d_call: TRBD2
j_call: TRBJ2-2
v_call: TRBV5-6
cdr3_aa: CASSLGLAGNTGELFF
cdr3_nt: TGTGCCAGCAGCTTGGGACTAGCGGGAAACACCGGGGAGCTGTTTTTT

clone_size: -
d_call: -
j_call: TRBJ1-3
v_call: TRBV9
cdr3_aa: CASSVSGQWNTIYF
cdr3_nt: TGTGCCAGCAGCGTCTCAGGTCAATGGAACACCATATATTTT

clone_size: -
d_call: TRBD2
j_call: TRBJ2-1
v_call: TRBV5-1
cdr3_aa: CASSLASGVYNEQFF
cdr3_nt: TGCGCCAGCAGCTTGGCTAGCGGGGTATACAATGAGCAGTTCTTC

clone_size: once
d_call: -
j_call: TRBJ2-6
v_call: TRBV7-3
cdr3_aa: CASSLLAQGSPGANVLTF
cdr3_nt: TGTGCCAGCAGCTTATTGGCACAGGGTTCTCCTGGGGCCAACGTCCTGACTTTC

clone_size: -
d_call: -
j_call: TRBJ1-2
v_call: TRBV4-1
cdr3_aa: CASSQDGSNYGYTF
cdr3_nt: TGCGCCAGCAGCCAAGACGGCAGTAACTATGGCTACACCTTC

clone_size: -
d_call: -
j_call: TRBJ1-5
v_call: TRBV5-6
cdr3_aa: CASSLLLGNSNQPQHF
cdr3_nt: TGTGCCAGCAGCTTGCTATTAGGGAATAGCAATCAGCCCCAGCATTTT

clone_size: -
d_call: -
j_call: TRBJ1-3
v_call: TRBV4-3
cdr3_aa: CASSQDGGGRNTIYF
cdr3_nt: TGCGCCAGCAGCCAAGATGGGGGGGGCAGAAACACCATATATTTT

clone_size: -
d_call: -
j_call: TRBJ1-1
v_call: TRBV21-1
cdr3_aa: CASSNVGGTVNTEAFF
cdr3_nt: TGTGCCAGCAGCAACGTGGGGGGGACGGTGAACACTGAAGCTTTCTTT

clone_size: -
d_call: -
j_call: TRBJ2-5
v_call: TRBV6-6
cdr3_aa: CASSYSRAKETQYF
cdr3_nt: TGTGCCAGCAGTTACTCACGGGCAAAAGAGACCCAGTACTTC

clone_size: -
d_call: -
j_call: TRBJ2-7
v_call: TRBV27
cdr3_aa: CASKPLRGVHEQYF
cdr3_nt: TGTGCCAGCAAACCCCTGCGAGGGGTACACGAGCAGTACTTC

clone_size: -
d_call: -
j_call: TRBJ1-2
v_call: TRBV28
cdr3_aa: CASSRGYYGYTF
cdr3_nt: TGTGCCAGCAGTCGAGGCTACTATGGCTACACCTTC

clone_size: -
d_call: -
j_call: TRBJ2-7
v_call: TRBV11-1
cdr3_aa: CASSLGLVPYEQYF
cdr3_nt: TGTGCCAGCAGCTTAGGACTAGTCCCCTACGAGCAGTACTTC

clone_size: once
d_call: -
j_call: TRBJ2-5
v_call: TRBV5-8
cdr3_aa: CASSLGVMRRETQYF
cdr3_nt: TGTGCCAGCAGCTTGGGGGTCATGCGTCGAGAGACCCAGTACTTC

clone_size: -
d_call: -
j_call: TRBJ2-7
v_call: TRBV11-2
cdr3_aa: CASSLGRASSYEQYF
cdr3_nt: TGTGCCAGCAGCTTAGGAAGAGCCAGCTCGTACGAGCAGTACTTC

clone_size: few
d_call: TRBD1
j_call: TRBJ2-7
v_call: TRBV7-9
cdr3_aa: CASSRGTGIYEQYF
cdr3_nt: TGTGCCAGCAGCCGAGGGACAGGGATCTACGAGCAGTACTTC

clone_size: few
d_call: TRBD1
j_call: TRBJ1-2
v_call: TRBV28
cdr3_aa: CASSPGDRVNYGYTF
cdr3_nt: TGTGCCAGCAGTCCAGGGGACAGGGTTAACTATGGCTACACCTTC

clone_size: -
d_call: -
j_call: TRBJ1-1
v_call: TRBV7-2
cdr3_aa: CASSTHRVAEAFF
cdr3_nt: TGTGCCAGCAGCACACACAGGGTCGCTGAAGCTTTCTTT

clone_size: -
d_call: -
j_call: TRBJ2-1
v_call: TRBV7-2
cdr3_aa: CASSLEYSYNEQFF
cdr3_nt: TGTGCCAGCAGCTTAGAGTACTCCTACAATGAGCAGTTCTTC

clone_size: -
d_call: -
j_call: TRBJ2-1
v_call: TRBV5-6
cdr3_aa: CASSLKGRGYNEQFF
cdr3_nt: TGTGCCAGCAGCTTAAAGGGGAGAGGCTACAATGAGCAGTTCTTC

clone_size: few
d_call: TRBD1
j_call: TRBJ1-3
v_call: TRBV30
cdr3_aa: CAWPGQGREAGNTIYF
cdr3_nt: TGTGCCTGGCCGGGACAGGGAAGGGAAGCTGGAAACACCATATATTTT